Listed below are T cell receptor beta chains from one sample, sequenced in a study of T-cell reconstitution after alpha-beta-depleted transplantation in children. From the PCR reads, TCRdb called clonotypes with MiXCR, one entry per CDR3 protein. The sample gives over 80,000 distinct CDR3 sequences, under 25% of which show up once; about a fifth is in the top ten. The source material was PBMCs, sampled before TCRalphabeta/CD19-depleted stem cell transplant. Receptors were obtained from a boy younger than 10 with acute lymphoblastic leukemia, due to receive a stem cell transplant. Both conserved end residues are part of each CDR3. D genes are given only for firm matches. Clone size appears in some rows only: once, few, many, or a class for an expanded clone.

V gene	J gene	D gene	CDR3 length	clone size	CDR3 DNA	CDR3 protein
TRBV4-1	TRBJ2-4	TRBD2	16	.	TGCGCCAGCAGCCAAGTCCCGGGACTAGCTGGAAACATTCAGTACTTC	CASSQVPGLAGNIQYF
TRBV28	TRBJ1-1	TRBD1	14	few	TGTGCCAGCGGTGGGGGGACAGGGGGCTATGAAGCTTTCTTT	CASGGGTGGYEAFF
TRBV9	TRBJ2-5	TRBD1	16	.	TGTGCCAGCAGCGTCAACCCCGACAGGGACCAAGAGACCCAGTACTTC	CASSVNPDRDQETQYF
TRBV24-1	TRBJ2-1	TRBD1	17	.	TGTGCCACCAGTGAATACGGCCGGGACAGGGGCCTCAATGAGCAGTTCTTC	CATSEYGRDRGLNEQFF
TRBV12-3/TRBV12-4	TRBJ2-2	TRBD2	14	.	TGTGCCAGCAGTTTGGCGGGAGGGGGCGGGGAGCTGTTTTTT	CASSLAGGGGELFF
TRBV5-1	TRBJ2-2	.	15	.	TGCGCCAGCAGCTTGACGGCCAGGGGAACCGGGGAGCTGTTTTTT	CASSLTARGTGELFF
TRBV4-3	TRBJ2-5	.	14	.	TGCGCCAGCAGCCAAGAGAGGACCCGGGGGACCCAGTACTTC	CASSQERTRGTQYF
TRBV7-2	TRBJ2-7	.	17	few	TGTGCCAGCAGCTTAGGAGGCCGAGCGACCCTGTCCTACGAGCAGTACTTC	CASSLGGRATLSYEQYF
TRBV3-1	TRBJ2-1	TRBD1	20	.	TGTGCCAGCAGCCAAGAAAGGGTGGCGCGGCGGACAGGACCATACAATGAGCAGTTCTTC	CASSQERVARRTGPYNEQFF
TRBV7-8	TRBJ1-2	.	14	few	TGTGCCAGCAGCTGGATGGGGGGCTCTGATGGCTACACCTTC	CASSWMGGSDGYTF
TRBV19	TRBJ2-1	TRBD1	15	.	TGTGCCAGTAGTACCCGACAGGGCTCCTACAATGAGCAGTTCTTC	CASSTRQGSYNEQFF
TRBV29-1	TRBJ1-4	.	11	.	TGCAGCGTCAATCAAGGGGAAAAACTGTTTTTT	CSVNQGEKLFF
TRBV11-3	TRBJ2-2	.	12	.	TGTGCCAGCACCTCCTCAGCCGGGGAGCTGTTTTTT	CASTSSAGELFF
TRBV24-1	TRBJ2-3	.	12	.	TGTGCCACCGGGATTCGGGGAGATACGCAGTATTTT	CATGIRGDTQYF
TRBV28	TRBJ2-5	TRBD2	16	.	TGTGCCAGCAGTTTACGGTCTAGCGGTTCCCAAGAGACCCAGTACTTC	CASSLRSSGSQETQYF
TRBV4-1	TRBJ1-5	.	15	.	TGCGCCAGCAGCCAAGTCTTGTCAGGGTACCAGCCCCAGCATTTT	CASSQVLSGYQPQHF
TRBV20-1	TRBJ2-7	.	14	many	TGCAGTGCCTCAGGGAGGCTCCCTCCTTACGAGCAGTACTTC	CSASGRLPPYEQYF
TRBV5-1	TRBJ1-5	.	14	.	TGCGCCAGCCCACCCGTAATTCGCAATCAGCCCCAGCATTTT	CASPPVIRNQPQHF
TRBV6-2/TRBV6-3	TRBJ2-5	TRBD1	11	.	TGTGCCAGCGGGACAGGAGAGACCCAGTACTTC	CASGTGETQYF
TRBV7-2	TRBJ1-1	TRBD1	14	.	TGTGCCAGCACTCGGGACAGAACTTACACTGAAGCTTTCTTT	CASTRDRTYTEAFF
TRBV10-3	TRBJ2-1	TRBD2	15	few	TGTGCCATCAGTTCTAGCGGAGGAAGCTACAATGAGCAGTTCTTC	CAISSSGGSYNEQFF
TRBV4-3	TRBJ2-5	.	15	few	TGCGCCAGCAGCCAAGATGAGGGAACCCAAGAGACCCAGTACTTC	CASSQDEGTQETQYF
TRBV12-3/TRBV12-4	TRBJ2-7	.	13	.	TGTGCCAGCAGTTATCGACACGCTTACGAGCAGTACTTC	CASSYRHAYEQYF
TRBV5-4	TRBJ2-7	.	14	few	TGTGCCAGCAGCGCTCCCTCGAGCTCCTACGAGCAGTACTTC	CASSAPSSSYEQYF
TRBV11-1	TRBJ2-7	.	21	few	TGTGCCAGCAGCTTAGAAGAGGTAGTGGTGGCTAGCCTACGCTTCTCCTACGAGCAGTACTTC	CASSLEEVVVASLRFSYEQYF
TRBV7-9	TRBJ2-7	.	13	many	TGTGCCAGCAGCTTTGAGGGGACCTACGAGCAGTACTTC	CASSFEGTYEQYF
TRBV24-1	TRBJ2-2	.	17	.	TGTGCCACCAGTGATTATAGCGGAGGGGCGAGGACCGGGGAGCTGTTTTTT	CATSDYSGGARTGELFF
TRBV9	TRBJ2-3	TRBD2	17	few	TGTGCCAGCAGCGTCAATCCCCCGGGACTAGCTACAGATACGCAGTATTTT	CASSVNPPGLATDTQYF
TRBV20-1	TRBJ2-1	.	13	few	TGCAGTGCCGACGGGGAGGTGCACAATGAGCAGTTCTTC	CSADGEVHNEQFF
TRBV7-9	TRBJ1-1	TRBD1	16	few	TGTGCCAGCAGCCTCCGGGACAGGGGTCCCCTCACTGAAGCTTTCTTT	CASSLRDRGPLTEAFF
TRBV5-6	TRBJ2-5	.	13	.	TGTGCCAGCAGCACCGTAGGGATGAAGACCCAGTACTTC	CASSTVGMKTQYF
TRBV3-1	TRBJ2-4	.	14	.	TGTGCCAGCAGCCTCGGGGACGTCAAAAACATTCAGTACTTC	CASSLGDVKNIQYF
TRBV5-1	TRBJ1-4	TRBD1	16	.	TGCGCCAGCAGCCCCGGACAGGGGGCTGGTAATGAAAAACTGTTTTTT	CASSPGQGAGNEKLFF
TRBV7-3	TRBJ2-7	TRBD1	14	.	TGTGCCAGCAGCTTGGGACAGGGGGCGAACGAGCAGTACTTC	CASSLGQGANEQYF
TRBV30	TRBJ2-6	TRBD2	20	.	TGTGCCTGGAGTGTTCCGCCCTGGCGGGAGGTTTACTCTGGGGCCAACGTCCTGACTTTC	CAWSVPPWREVYSGANVLTF
TRBV20-1	TRBJ2-1	.	16	.	TGCAGCGCCTCGGGGCGGAGGGGCATTCGGTACAATGAGCAGTTCTTC	CSASGRRGIRYNEQFF
TRBV7-7	TRBJ2-5	.	17	few	TGTGCCAGCAGCCAAACCAGCGGTCTGGGCGGTAGGGAGACCCAGTACTTC	CASSQTSGLGGRETQYF
TRBV6-6	TRBJ1-4	.	12	few	TGTGCCAGCGGACAGCATAATGAAAAACTGTTTTTT	CASGQHNEKLFF
TRBV2	TRBJ2-5	TRBD2	13	few	TGTGCCAGCAGTGGGGAGCGGGGAAAGACCCAGTACTTC	CASSGERGKTQYF
TRBV7-2	TRBJ2-5	TRBD2	15	few	TGTGCCAGCAGCTTAGTTGGCGGGGGGGCAGAGACCCAGTACTTC	CASSLVGGGAETQYF